The text below deals with one TCR beta chain. Reanalyzing the 5' RACE reads, TCRdb keeps one entry per CDR3 protein, without DNA. Found here are more than 110,000 distinct CDR3 sequences; the top ten clones hold roughly 1.2%. The CDR3 loop spans 16 amino acids. The V gene's germline CDR1 is SGHDT and CDR2 YYEEEE. The entry originates in a study of monozygotic twins with inflammatory bowel disease. The J gene is TRBJ2-1, the V gene TRBV5-6; the TRBD2 assignment by TCRdb is unverifiable without DNA. This TCR came from a human donor with ulcerative colitis or Crohn's disease, or a healthy co-twin of an affected twin (not recorded which). What was sequenced was blood. The CDR3 sequence: CASSLRSLARRNEQFF.